The 10 T cell receptor beta chains below come from one sample, sequenced in a study of cytomegalovirus exposure and HLA in healthy donors. Using immunoSEQ multiplex PCR, the repertoire was profiled, and TCRdb retains in-frame clones only, with some absent. The sample shows over 100,000 clones, roughly nine tenths of them seen only once. Sample: PBMCs. The receptors were gathered from a woman aged 18-35 years in good health and CMV-seronegative.

In this sample, this clone turned up once. The chain couples TRBV19 to TRBJ2-1; D is ambiguous. V was cut by 3 bases and J by 9 bases, with 12 bases left in between. Germline V gene data show CDR1 as LNHDA and CDR2 as SQIVND (reference sequence). The CDR3 is made up of 13 amino acids. CDR3 sequence: CASSIGTVIEQFF. The DNA for the CDR3 is TGTGCCAGTAGTATCGGTACAGTCATTGAGCAGTTCTTC.

The chain is built from TRBV9 and TRBJ1-2; tentative D call: TRBD1 (5 bases). CDR3 length: 18 amino acids. Trimming took 0 bases from V and 1 from J, leaving 19 bases between them. Germline CDR1 reads SGDLS; CDR2 reads YYNGEE. This CDR3 reads CASSVGGAGNFYNYGYTF. In DNA form, the CDR3 reads TGTGCCAGCAGCGTAGGTGGGGCAGGGAACTTCTATAACTATGGCTACACCTTC.

This chain links TRBV7-9 with TRBJ1-1, with no clear D. The CDR3 loop spans 15 amino acids. Germline lookup yields CDR1 SEHNR and CDR2 FQNEAQ (reference sequence). The ends were cut back, 4 bases at V and 2 bases at J, with 14 bases in the middle. CDR3 loop: CASSWEGVKNTEAFF. CDR3 in DNA: TGTGCCAGCAGCTGGGAGGGAGTTAAAAACACTGAAGCTTTCTTT.

The V call is TRBV5-1, the J call TRBJ2-3, with TRBD1 as a possible D gene (7 bases). V was clipped by 0 bases and J by 4 bases, with 15 bases between them. The CDR3 runs to 16 residues. Germline CDR1 SGHRS, CDR2 YFSETQ. The DNA of the CDR3 is TGCGCCAGCAGCTTGGTCGGAGGGGGCGACGCAGATACGCAGTATTTT. Its protein is CASSLVGGGDADTQYF.

The J gene is TRBJ2-5, the V gene TRBV2; perhaps TRBD2 as D (5 bases). V lost 6 bases to trimming and J lost 1 base, with 15 bases between them. Germline V gives CDR1 SNHLY, CDR2 FYNNEI. The CDR3 is 15 residues long. The CDR3 protein is CASSPGLPAQETQYF. In nucleotides, the CDR3 is TGTGCCAGCAGCCCCGGACTCCCGGCCCAAGAGACCCAGTACTTC.

The V and J genes are TRBV19 and TRBJ2-5; TRBD2 agrees at 8 bases. With V trimmed by 5 bases and J by 5 bases, 10 bases remained unmatched. The CDR3 has 15 amino acids. Per germline, CDR1 LNHDA and CDR2 SQIVND (reference sequence). The DNA of the CDR3 is TGTGCCAGTAGTTGGCTAGCGGGCGCGGGGGAGACCCAGTACTTC. It yields the protein CASSWLAGAGETQYF.

V and J are TRBV2 and TRBJ1-1; D ambiguous. The V end was cut by 7 bases, the J end by 0 bases, with 9 bases between. The germline gives CDR1 SNHLY, CDR2 FYNNEI. The CDR3 has 13 amino acids. CDR3 DNA: TGTGCCAGCATCCGAGACATGAACACTGAAGCTTTCTTT. The encoded protein is CASIRDMNTEAFF.

The DNA for the CDR3 is TGCGCCAGCAGCTTGCCCGGGAGAATCCCAGATACGCAGTATTTT. It translates to CASSLPGRIPDTQYF. The rearrangement uses TRBV5-1 and TRBJ2-3, with D possibly matching TRBD2 (6 bases). The CDR3 spans 15 residues. V was shortened by 1 base and J by 4 bases, with 13 bases between the two germline ends. The germline V gene encodes CDR1 SGHRS and CDR2 YFSETQ.

The gene calls are TRBV18 and TRBJ1-2; no reliable D call. V lost 3 bases and J lost 0, with 17 bases in between. Germline CDR1 reads KGHSH; CDR2 reads LQKENI. CDR3 size: 17 residues. CDR3 residues: CASSPLQTQGANYGYTF. In nucleotides, the CDR3 is TGTGCCAGCTCACCCCTTCAAACACAAGGAGCTAACTATGGCTACACCTTC.

The CDR3 coding sequence is TGTGCCAGCAGTTTTCGGGACAATGAGCAGTTCTTC. Its translation is CASSFRDNEQFF. V is TRBV27 and J is TRBJ2-1; D uncertain. The V gene lost 3 bases and the J gene lost 5 bases, with 5 bases spanning the gap. From germline, CDR1 is MNHEY and CDR2 SMNVEV (reference sequence). This CDR3 region has 12 residues.